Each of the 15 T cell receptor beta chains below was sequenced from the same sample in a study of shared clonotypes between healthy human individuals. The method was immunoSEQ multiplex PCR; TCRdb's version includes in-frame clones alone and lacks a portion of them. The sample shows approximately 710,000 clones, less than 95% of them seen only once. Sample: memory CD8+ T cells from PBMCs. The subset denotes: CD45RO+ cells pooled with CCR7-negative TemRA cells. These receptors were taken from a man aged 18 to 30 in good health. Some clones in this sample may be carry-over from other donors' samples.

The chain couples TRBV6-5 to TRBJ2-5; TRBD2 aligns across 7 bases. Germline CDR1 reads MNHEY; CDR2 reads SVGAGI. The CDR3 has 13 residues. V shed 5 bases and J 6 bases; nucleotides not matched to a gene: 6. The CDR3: CASSRSGAKTQYF. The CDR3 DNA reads TGTGCCAGCAGTCGAAGCGGGGCGAAGACCCAGTACTTC.

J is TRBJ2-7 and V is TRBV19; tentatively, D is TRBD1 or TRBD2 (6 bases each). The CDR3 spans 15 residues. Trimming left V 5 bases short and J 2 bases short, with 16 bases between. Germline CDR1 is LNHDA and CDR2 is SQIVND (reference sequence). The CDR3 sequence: CASSGGTPLAYEQYF. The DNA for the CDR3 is TGTGCCAGTAGTGGGGGGACACCTCTTGCCTACGAGCAGTACTTC.

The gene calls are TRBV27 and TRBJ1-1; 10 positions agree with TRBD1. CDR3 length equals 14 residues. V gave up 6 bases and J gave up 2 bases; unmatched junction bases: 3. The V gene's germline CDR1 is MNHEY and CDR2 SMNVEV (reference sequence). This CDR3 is CASSDRGLNTEAFF. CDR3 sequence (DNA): TGTGCCAGCAGCGACAGGGGGCTTAACACTGAAGCTTTCTTT.

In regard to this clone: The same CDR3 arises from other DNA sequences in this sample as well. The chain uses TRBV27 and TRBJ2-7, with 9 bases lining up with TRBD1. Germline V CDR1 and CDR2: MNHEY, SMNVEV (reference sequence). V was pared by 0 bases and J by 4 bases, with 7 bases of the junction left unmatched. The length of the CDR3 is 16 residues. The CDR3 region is CASSLSPGTGSYEQYF. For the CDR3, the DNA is TGTGCCAGCAGTTTATCACCCGGGACAGGGTCGTACGAGCAGTACTTC.

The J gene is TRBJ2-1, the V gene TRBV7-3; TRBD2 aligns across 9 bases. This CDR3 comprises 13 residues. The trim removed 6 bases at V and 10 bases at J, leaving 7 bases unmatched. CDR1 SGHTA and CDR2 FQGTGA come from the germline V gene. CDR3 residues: CASSWGLASEQFF. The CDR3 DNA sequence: TGTGCCAGCAGTTGGGGACTAGCCAGCGAGCAGTTCTTC.

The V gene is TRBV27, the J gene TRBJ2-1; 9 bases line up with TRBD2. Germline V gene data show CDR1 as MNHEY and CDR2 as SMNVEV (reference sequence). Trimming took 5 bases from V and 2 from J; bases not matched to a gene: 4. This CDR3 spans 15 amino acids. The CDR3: CASSTSGLPYNEQFF. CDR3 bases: TGTGCCAGCAGTACTAGCGGGCTCCCCTACAATGAGCAGTTCTTC.

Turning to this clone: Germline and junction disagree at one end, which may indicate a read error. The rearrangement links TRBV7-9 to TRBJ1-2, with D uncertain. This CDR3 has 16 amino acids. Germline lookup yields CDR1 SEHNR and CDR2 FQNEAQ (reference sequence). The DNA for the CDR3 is TGCGCCAGCAGCCAACTAGTTCGCCAGGTGAACTATGGCTACACCTTC. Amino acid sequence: CASSQLVRQVNYGYTF.

The CDR3 region is CASSLAGGPYEQYF. The DNA of the CDR3 is TGTGCCAGCAGCTTAGCGGGTGGCCCCTACGAGCAGTACTTC. The V gene is TRBV5-4, the J gene TRBJ2-5; TRBD2 is a possible D gene (6 bases). The J call may be wrong; the DNA end is better matched by TRBJ2-7. Germline V gene lookup returns CDR1 SGHNT and CDR2 YYREEE (reference sequence). CDR3 length equals 14 residues.

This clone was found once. As DNA, the CDR3 is TGTGCCAGCAGCCCGTTCAAAGCCGGGATACAGTACTTC. This gives the protein CASSPFKAGIQYF. The genes are TRBV9 and TRBJ2-5; tentative D call: TRBD2 (5 bases). Germline V gives CDR1 SGDLS, CDR2 YYNGEE. With 4 bases removed from V and 11 bases from J, the gap between germline ends came to 18 bases. CDR3 length: 13 amino acids.

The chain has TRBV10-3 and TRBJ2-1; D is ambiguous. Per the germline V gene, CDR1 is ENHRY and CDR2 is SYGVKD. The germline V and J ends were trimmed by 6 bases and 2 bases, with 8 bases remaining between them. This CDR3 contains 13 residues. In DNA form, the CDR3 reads TGTGCCATCAGAAGAGATCCCTACAATGAGCAGTTCTTC. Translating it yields CAIRRDPYNEQFF.

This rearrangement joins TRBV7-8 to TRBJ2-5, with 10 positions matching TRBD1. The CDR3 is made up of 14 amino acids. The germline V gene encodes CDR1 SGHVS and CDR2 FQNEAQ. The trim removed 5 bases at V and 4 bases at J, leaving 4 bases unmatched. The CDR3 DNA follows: TGTGCCAGCAGCCGGACAGGGGGGAGAGAGACCCAGTACTTC. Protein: CASSRTGGRETQYF. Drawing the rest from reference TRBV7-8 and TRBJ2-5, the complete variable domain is GAGVSQSPRYKVAKRGQDVALRCDPISGHVSLFWYQQALGQGPEFLTYFQNEAQLDKSGLPSDRFFAERPEGSVSTLKIQRTQQEDSAVYLCASSRTGGRETQYFGPGTRLLVL.

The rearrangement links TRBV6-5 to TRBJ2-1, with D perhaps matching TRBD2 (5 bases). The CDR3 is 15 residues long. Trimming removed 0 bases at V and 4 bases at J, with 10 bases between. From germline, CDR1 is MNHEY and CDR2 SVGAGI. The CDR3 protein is CASSYSALAYNEQFF. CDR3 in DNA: TGTGCCAGCAGTTACTCCGCGCTAGCTTACAATGAGCAGTTCTTC.

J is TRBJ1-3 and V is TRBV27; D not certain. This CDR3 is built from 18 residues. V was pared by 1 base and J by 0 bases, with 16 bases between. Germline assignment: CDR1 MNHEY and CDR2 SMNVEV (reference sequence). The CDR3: CASSLLLGQPSSGNTIYF. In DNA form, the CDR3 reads TGTGCCAGCAGTTTATTACTCGGGCAGCCAAGCTCTGGAAACACCATATATTTT.

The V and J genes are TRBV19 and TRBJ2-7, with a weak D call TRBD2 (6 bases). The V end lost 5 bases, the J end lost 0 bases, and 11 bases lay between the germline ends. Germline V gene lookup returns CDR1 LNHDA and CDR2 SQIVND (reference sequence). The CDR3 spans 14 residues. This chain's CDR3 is CASSLLATSYEQYF. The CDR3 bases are TGTGCCAGTAGTCTTCTAGCGACCTCCTACGAGCAGTACTTC.

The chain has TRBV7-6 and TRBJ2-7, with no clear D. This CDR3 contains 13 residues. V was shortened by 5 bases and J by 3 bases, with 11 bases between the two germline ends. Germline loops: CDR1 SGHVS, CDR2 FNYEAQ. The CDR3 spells CASSPRGNYEQYF. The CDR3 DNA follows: TGTGCCAGCAGCCCTCGTGGGAACTACGAGCAGTACTTC. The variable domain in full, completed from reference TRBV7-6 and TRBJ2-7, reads GAGVSQSPRYKVTKRGQDVALRCDPISGHVSLYWYRQALGQGPEFLTYFNYEAQQDKSGLPNDRFSAERPEGSISTLTIQRTEQRDSAMYRCASSPRGNYEQYFGPGTRLTVT.